This TCR beta chain was documented in a study of response to subunit inactivated influenza vaccine. There are 12 residues in the CDR3. V lost 5 bases, J lost 12 bases, and 9 bases stayed unmatched. Germline V CDR1 and CDR2: SGHTA, FQGNSA. Overall study findings and caveats: After each seasonal influenza vaccination, few new T cells are recruited, the authors suggested.

TCRdb reanalysed the RT-PCR reads using MiXCR and keeps one entry per CDR3 protein. The top ten hold less than 15% of the sample, which has a few hundred thousand distinct CDR3 sequences, over 9.5% seen once. In this sample, this clonotype turned up many times. Its specificity is not known. J is TRBJ2-7 and V is TRBV7-2; 8 nucleotides align to TRBD1. The origin of this receptor is a man aged 50 to 60 who received an inactivated influenza vaccine. The specimen comprised PBMCs from blood, sampled 45 days after vaccination. CDR3 nucleotide sequence: TGTGCCAGCAGCCGACCGGGACAGGTACTGTACTTC. Translating it yields CASSRPGQVLYF.